This T cell receptor (beta chain) was found in a study of cytomegalovirus exposure and HLA in healthy donors. A remark on this clone: Its antigen remains unknown.

The germline V gene has CDR1 LGHNA and CDR2 YSLEER. The CDR3 totals 15 residues. V lost 4 bases and J lost 0, with 9 bases in between. General study findings and limits: The study assumed roughly uniform donor sequencing depth for presence/absence analyses.

With 60 Vbeta and 13 Jbeta primers, the PCR was carried out. Method: immunoSEQ multiplex PCR; TCRdb's copy keeps in-frame clones and lacks some. This table holds about 140,000 clones, approximately 82% found once. Material for sequencing was PBMCs. The chain links TRBV4-3 to TRBJ1-4, with D unclear. This clonotype was obtained from a man aged 35-49 years in good health and CMV-seronegative. CDR3 amino acids: CASSPHRATNEKLFF. CDR3 in DNA: TGCGCCAGCAGCCCACACAGAGCAACTAATGAAAAACTGTTTTTT.